These 26 T cell receptor beta chains were all obtained from the same sample, sequenced in a study of T-cell reconstitution after alpha-beta-depleted transplantation in children. A TCRbeta library incorporating unique molecular identifiers was prepared. In TCRdb, the PCR reads were re-called with MiXCR into one record per CDR3 protein. The data show 70,000 to 95,000 distinct CDR3 sequences, with around 18% seen just once and approximately 51% held by the top ten. This material consisted of PBMCs, mostly from graft donor cells, taken 360 days after TCRalphabeta/CD19-depleted stem cell transplant. All receptors derive from a male patient between 2 and 15 years old who had a stem cell transplant for acute lymphoblastic leukemia, so the T cells may come from the graft donor.

This chain connects TRBV20-1 to TRBJ2-3; 8 bases fit TRBD2. This CDR3 comprises 16 residues. CDR1 and CDR2 from the germline V gene are DFQATT and SNEGSKA (reference sequence). V lost 0 bases and J lost 3; bases outside the gene matches: 8. CDR3 nucleotides: TGCAGTGCTAGAGATGGCCCTGGGACTAGGACAGATACGCAGTATTTT. It translates to CSARDGPGTRTDTQYF.

This clonotype was observed at least ten times. The rearrangement joins TRBV5-1 to TRBJ1-2, with 8 positions matching TRBD1. This CDR3 region has 16 residues. The V gene's germline CDR1 is SGHRS and CDR2 YFSETQ. The J segment lost 5 bases and the V segment lost 3 bases, leaving 12 bases of the junction unmatched. CDR3 region: CASSSRDRTPRYGYTF. The CDR3 region has the DNA TGCGCCAGCAGCTCTCGGGACAGGACCCCTCGGTATGGCTACACCTTC.

This clonotype appeared many times. The rearrangement uses TRBV12-3 or TRBV12-4 and TRBJ2-7; 9 bases align to TRBD1. The CDR3 totals 14 residues. The V segment lost 6 bases and the J segment 3 bases; nucleotides outside the gene matches: 6. CDR3 in DNA: TGTGCCAGCAGAACAGGGGGCGGAAACTACGAGCAGTACTTC. Its protein product is CASRTGGGNYEQYF.

This clonotype was detected only a few times. CDR3 loop: CSARQGLAGPYEQYF. The CDR3 bases are TGCAGTGCTAGACAAGGACTAGCGGGACCATACGAGCAGTACTTC. J is TRBJ2-7 and V is TRBV20-1; TRBD2 matches 12 bases. Germline lookup yields CDR1 DFQATT and CDR2 SNEGSKA (reference sequence). The CDR3 length is 15 residues. Trimming cost V 2 bases and J 4 bases; bases outside gene matches: 6.

There are a few counts of this clonotype. The rearrangement uses TRBV6-5 and TRBJ2-3, with a weak D call TRBD2 (6 bases). Trimming shortened V by 0 bases and J by 5 bases, and 12 bases separated the two germline ends. Germline-derived CDR1 and CDR2 are MNHEY and SVGAGI. The length of the CDR3 is 15 residues. The CDR3 sequence: CASSYSDLAKDTQYF. The DNA for the CDR3 is TGTGCCAGCAGTTACTCGGACCTAGCGAAAGATACGCAGTATTTT.

This clonotype has just a few counts. The rearrangement joins TRBV11-3 to TRBJ2-7; no clear D gene. From germline, CDR1 is SGHNT and CDR2 YENEEA. The CDR3 has 14 residues. Trimming cost V 1 base and J 6 bases, with 13 bases left between them. The CDR3 here is CASSLGLWTTEQYF. Here the CDR3 DNA reads TGTGCCAGCAGCTTAGGGCTCTGGACCACCGAGCAGTACTTC.

The chain is built from TRBV18 and TRBJ2-2, with a possible D match to TRBD1 (6 bases). CDR1 and CDR2 from the germline V gene are KGHSH and LQKENI. This CDR3 comprises 14 residues. Trimming removed 2 bases at V and 7 bases at J, with 11 bases between. CDR3 DNA sequence: TGTGCCAGCTCACCAAGACAGGTCTTCGGGGAGCTGTTTTTT. Protein sequence: CASSPRQVFGELFF.

In its sample, this clonotype was seen many times. This sequence joins TRBV2 and TRBJ2-1; D ambiguous. This CDR3 is 13 amino acids long. In germline, CDR1 is SNHLY, CDR2 FYNNEI. Trimming pared 6 bases from V and 7 bases from J, leaving 13 bases between. CDR3 loop: CASSAFILNEQFF. The CDR3 DNA reads TGTGCCAGCAGCGCTTTTATCTTGAATGAGCAGTTCTTC.

The V gene is TRBV12-3 or TRBV12-4, the J gene TRBJ1-1, with D hard to call. The CDR3 runs to 13 residues. Between the trimmed V and J ends, which lost 3 bases and 1 base, there was a span of 6 bases. The CDR3 DNA follows: TGTGCCAGCAGTTTTATGAGGAACACTGAAGCTTTCTTT. Translating it yields CASSFMRNTEAFF.

The chain employs TRBV11-1 and TRBJ2-7; 8 bases are shared with TRBD2. Germline CDR1 is SGHAT and CDR2 is FQDESV (reference sequence). The CDR3 totals 20 residues. With 4 bases clipped from V and 2 bases from J, the junction kept 22 bases outside the gene matches. The CDR3 region has the DNA TGTGCCAGCAGCTCATATGGACGGGGAATTCTGAGCGGGAGTCCCTACGAGCAGTACTTC. Protein sequence: CASSSYGRGILSGSPYEQYF.

This clonotype was counted a few times. The chain links TRBV9 to TRBJ2-7; TRBD2 might be the D (5 bases). The CDR3 is 14 amino acids. Trimming stripped 0 bases from V and 6 bases from J, with 13 bases between. CDR1 SGDLS and CDR2 YYNGEE come from the germline V gene. CDR3 sequence: CASSVGPSHSEQYF. CDR3 in DNA: TGTGCCAGCAGCGTAGGGCCTAGCCACAGCGAGCAGTACTTC. The full variable domain, with the rest looked up from reference TRBV9 and TRBJ2-7, is DSGVTQTPKHLITATGQRVTLRCSPRSGDLSVYWYQQSLDQGLQFLIQYYNGEERAKGNILERFSAQQFPDLHSELNLSSLELGDSALYFCASSVGPSHSEQYFGPGTRLTVT.

This chain uses TRBV14 with TRBJ1-2; TRBD1 is a possible D gene (6 bases). The CDR3 loop spans 14 amino acids. CDR1 is SGHDN and CDR2 is FVKESK in the germline V gene. Trimming took off 3 bases at V and 3 bases at J, with 11 bases between the two ends. Written as DNA, the CDR3 is TGTGCCAGCAGCCAGTTTAGGGGGGACTATGGCTACACCTTC. It codes for CASSQFRGDYGYTF.

The rearrangement uses TRBV6-5 and TRBJ2-1, with 10 bases identical to TRBD1. V gave up 4 bases and J gave up 4 bases; unmatched junction bases: 7. CDR3 length: 16 residues. CDR1 is MNHEY and CDR2 is SVGAGI in the germline V gene. CDR3: CASSFSGTGVYNEQFF. The CDR3 DNA sequence: TGTGCCAGCAGTTTTTCCGGGACAGGGGTATACAATGAGCAGTTCTTC.

The chain has TRBV4-2 and TRBJ1-2, with D tentatively TRBD1 (5 bases). Looked up from germline, CDR1 is LGHNA and CDR2 is YNFKEQ. V lost 0 bases and J 8 bases, leaving 16 bases between the germline ends. The CDR3 is 15 residues long. The DNA of the CDR3 is TGTGCCAGCAGCCAAGATGAGGGACGCCGCTTCGGCTACACCTTC. It translates to CASSQDEGRRFGYTF.

This clonotype appeared a few times. This chain joins TRBV27 and TRBJ2-2; D gene ambiguous. The germline CDR1 and CDR2 sequences are MNHEY and SMNVEV (reference sequence). The CDR3 has 11 amino acids. Trimming stripped 8 bases from V and 7 bases from J, with 8 bases between. This CDR3 is CASLGYGELFF. CDR3 DNA: TGTGCCAGCCTTGGCTACGGGGAGCTGTTTTTT.

This chain links TRBV12-3 or TRBV12-4 with TRBJ2-2; D not resolved. V was cut by 6 bases and J by 6 bases, with 5 bases left in between. The CDR3 covers 11 residues. The CDR3 region is CASRLAGELFF. In nucleotides, the CDR3 is TGTGCCAGCAGATTGGCCGGGGAGCTGTTTTTT.

Only a few counts were recorded for this clonotype. The chain combines TRBV12-3 or TRBV12-4 with TRBJ1-5; 8 bases line up with TRBD1. The CDR3 extends over 15 amino acids. After removal of 3 bases from V and 7 bases from J, the junction contained 8 bases not matched to a gene. For the CDR3, the DNA is TGTGCCAGCAGTTTGAGGACAGGGCGGCTGCAGCCCCAGCATTTT. Protein sequence: CASSLRTGRLQPQHF.

This clonotype was detected a few times. The V and J genes are TRBV11-2 and TRBJ2-1; maybe TRBD2 (5 bases). The V gene's germline CDR1 is SGHAT and CDR2 FQNNGV. CDR3 length: 14 residues. V lost 5 bases to trimming and J lost 3 bases, with 11 bases between them. In DNA form, the CDR3 reads TGTGCCAGCAGCCCATTAGGACTCTACAATGAGCAGTTCTTC. Protein sequence: CASSPLGLYNEQFF. Using reference TRBV11-2 and TRBJ2-1 for the parts outside the CDR3, the full variable domain is EAGVAQSPRYKIIEKRQSVAFWCNPISGHATLYWYQQILGQGPKLLIQFQNNGVVDDSQLPKDRFSAERLKGVDSTLKIQPAKLEDSAVYLCASSPLGLYNEQFFGPGTRLTVL.

The chain has TRBV7-8 and TRBJ2-7; D remains unclear. CDR1 and CDR2 from the germline V gene are SGHVS and FQNEAQ. This CDR3 has 13 residues. Trimming stripped 5 bases from V and 3 bases from J, with 11 bases between. CDR3: CASSPRVDYEQYF. The CDR3 nucleotides read TGTGCCAGCAGCCCCCGGGTGGACTACGAGCAGTACTTC.

The gene calls are TRBV20-1 and TRBJ2-3; D tentatively fits TRBD1 or TRBD2 (6 bases each). This CDR3 comprises 14 residues. Germline V CDR1 and CDR2: DFQATT, SNEGSKA (reference sequence). The V and J ends lost 7 bases and 6 bases respectively, with 20 bases between them. The CDR3 DNA reads TGCAGTGTCCCTAAAGGGGGGCGTGGGGATACGCAGTATTTT. It is translated as CSVPKGGRGDTQYF.

V gene TRBV12-5 combines with J gene TRBJ2-1, with a tentative D call TRBD2 (5 bases). The CDR3 loop spans 17 amino acids. CDR1 is LGHNT, CDR2 FRNRAP, per germline. V lost 0 bases and J 7 bases, leaving 19 bases between the germline ends. The CDR3 region is CASGLVRGLYGLNEQFF. CDR3 nucleotide sequence: TGTGCTAGTGGTTTGGTACGTGGACTCTATGGCCTTAATGAGCAGTTCTTC. The full variable domain, in which reference TRBV12-5 and TRBJ2-1 provide the parts outside the CDR3, is DARVTQTPRHKVTEMGQEVTMRCQPILGHNTVFWYRQTMMQGLELLAYFRNRAPLDDSGMPKDRFSAEMPDATLATLKIQPSEPRDSAVYFCASGLVRGLYGLNEQFFGPGTRLTVL.

The chain uses TRBV5-1 and TRBJ2-3, with 7 bases matching TRBD2. CDR1 is SGHRS and CDR2 is YFSETQ in the germline V gene. The CDR3 covers 16 residues. V dropped 2 bases and J dropped 5; count of bases not matched to a gene: 11. CDR3 sequence: CASSFTAAGRLDTQYF. As DNA, the CDR3 is TGCGCCAGCAGCTTTACGGCGGCCGGGAGGCTAGATACGCAGTATTTT.

This clonotype was seen a handful of times. The chain employs TRBV5-1 and TRBJ2-3, with 10 bases matching TRBD2. This CDR3 comprises 15 residues. The germline gives CDR1 SGHRS, CDR2 YFSETQ. V lost 4 bases to trimming and J lost 2 bases; unmatched junction nucleotides: 4. CDR3 region: CASSPSGSPTDTQYF. CDR3 DNA sequence: TGCGCCAGCAGCCCTAGCGGGAGTCCCACAGATACGCAGTATTTT.

This clonotype came up a few times. The chain couples TRBV6-4 to TRBJ2-3, with no clear D. This CDR3 is 14 amino acids long. V lost 5 bases to trimming and J lost 6 bases, with 15 bases between them. CDR1 is MRHNA and CDR2 is SNTAGT in the germline V gene. The CDR3 DNA reads TGTGCCAGCAGTCACCCGACGATCAAGGATACGCAGTATTTT. It yields the protein CASSHPTIKDTQYF.

The chain joins TRBV6-2 or TRBV6-3 to TRBJ2-1; 14 nucleotides line up with TRBD2. The CDR3 spans 14 residues. The ends lost 6 bases at V and 15 bases at J; junction bases unmatched: 10. From germline, CDR1 is MNHEY and CDR2 SVGEGT. CDR3: CASRTSGRGGSSFF. The CDR3 coding sequence is TGTGCCAGCAGGACTAGCGGGAGGGGTGGAAGTTCGTTCTTC.

Remarks on this clonotype: Relative to the germline gene, one junction end is altered; a read error may explain this. The CDR3 protein is CASSSSGVGELFF. CDR3 bases: TGTGCTAGCAGCTCCTCGGGAGTCGGGGAGCTGTTTTTT. The chain links TRBV7-7 to TRBJ2-2; D might be TRBD2 (6 bases). The CDR3 loop spans 13 amino acids. Germline assignment: CDR1 SSHAT and CDR2 FNYEAQ (reference sequence).